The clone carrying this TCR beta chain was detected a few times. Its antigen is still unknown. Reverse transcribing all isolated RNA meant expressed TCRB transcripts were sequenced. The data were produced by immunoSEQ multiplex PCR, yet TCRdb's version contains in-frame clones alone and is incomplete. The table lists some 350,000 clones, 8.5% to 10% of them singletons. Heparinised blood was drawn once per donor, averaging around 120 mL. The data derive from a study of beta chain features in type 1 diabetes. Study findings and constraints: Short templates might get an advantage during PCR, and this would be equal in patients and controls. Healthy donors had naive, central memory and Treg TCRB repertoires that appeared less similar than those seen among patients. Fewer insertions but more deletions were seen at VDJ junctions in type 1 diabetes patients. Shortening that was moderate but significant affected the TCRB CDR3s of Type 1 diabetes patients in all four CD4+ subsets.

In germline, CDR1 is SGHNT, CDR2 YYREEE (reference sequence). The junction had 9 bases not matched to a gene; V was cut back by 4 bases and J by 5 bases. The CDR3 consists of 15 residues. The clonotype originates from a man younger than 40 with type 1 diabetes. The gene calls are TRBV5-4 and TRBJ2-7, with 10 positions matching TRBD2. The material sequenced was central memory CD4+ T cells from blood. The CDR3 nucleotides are TGTGCCAGCAGCCTTACTAGCGGGATCTGGGACGAGCAGTACTTC. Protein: CASSLTSGIWDEQYF.